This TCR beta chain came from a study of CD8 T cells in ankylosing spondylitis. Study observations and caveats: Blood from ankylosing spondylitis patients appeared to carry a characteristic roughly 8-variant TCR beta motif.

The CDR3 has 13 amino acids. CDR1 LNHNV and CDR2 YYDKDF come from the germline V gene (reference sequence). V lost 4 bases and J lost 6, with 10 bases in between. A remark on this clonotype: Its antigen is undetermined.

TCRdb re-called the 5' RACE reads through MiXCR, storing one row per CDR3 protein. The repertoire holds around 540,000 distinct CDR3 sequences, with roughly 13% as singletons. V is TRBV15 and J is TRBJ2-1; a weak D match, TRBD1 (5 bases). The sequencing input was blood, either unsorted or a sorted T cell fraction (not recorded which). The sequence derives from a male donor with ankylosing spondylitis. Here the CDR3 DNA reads TGTGCCACCAGCATACAGGTCGGCAATGAGCAGTTCTTC. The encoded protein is CATSIQVGNEQFF.